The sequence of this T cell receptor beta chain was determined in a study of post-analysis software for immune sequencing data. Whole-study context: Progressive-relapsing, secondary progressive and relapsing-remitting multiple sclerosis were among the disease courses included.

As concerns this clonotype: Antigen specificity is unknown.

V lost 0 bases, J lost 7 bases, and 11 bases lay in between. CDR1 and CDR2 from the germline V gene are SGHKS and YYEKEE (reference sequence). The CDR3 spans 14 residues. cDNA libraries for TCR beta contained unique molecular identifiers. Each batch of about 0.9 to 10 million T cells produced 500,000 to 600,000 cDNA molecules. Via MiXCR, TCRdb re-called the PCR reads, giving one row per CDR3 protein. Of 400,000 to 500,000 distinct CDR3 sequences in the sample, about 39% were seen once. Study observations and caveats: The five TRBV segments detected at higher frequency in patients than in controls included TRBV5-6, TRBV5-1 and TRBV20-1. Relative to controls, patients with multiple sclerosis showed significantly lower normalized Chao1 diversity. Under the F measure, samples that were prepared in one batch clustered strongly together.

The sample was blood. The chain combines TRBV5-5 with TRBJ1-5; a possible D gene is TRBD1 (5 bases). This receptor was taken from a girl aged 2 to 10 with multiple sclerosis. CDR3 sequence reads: CASSLASWGQPQHF. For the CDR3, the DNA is TGTGCCAGCAGCTTGGCCAGTTGGGGCCAGCCCCAGCATTTT.